One sample yielded the 5 T cell receptor beta chains listed below, sequenced in a study of blood T cell repertoires in COVID-19. The method was immunoSEQ multiplex PCR; TCRdb's version includes in-frame clones alone and lacks a portion of them. The sample carries 200,000 or so clones, around 90% recorded once. What was sequenced was PBMCs or T cells enriched from blood (not recorded which). These receptors all come from a man between 25 and 39 years old who had recovered from COVID-19.

The rearrangement joins TRBV5-4 to TRBJ2-2, with TRBD1 matching over 10 bases. Germline V lookup: CDR1 SGHNT, CDR2 YYREEE (reference sequence). V was clipped by 1 base and J by 8 bases; unmatched bases: 5. CDR3 length: 15 amino acids. CDR3 protein: CASSLTGQGLGELFF. For the CDR3, the DNA is TGTGCCAGCAGCTTGACGGGACAGGGGTTAGGGGAGCTGTTTTTT.

This clone has just one count. CDR3 protein: CASSQRTGNSPLHF. The CDR3 region has the DNA TGTGCCAGCAGCCAGAGGACAGGAAATTCACCCCTCCACTTT. The V call is TRBV14, the J call TRBJ1-6, with 7 bases identical to TRBD1. Germline CDR1 and CDR2: SGHDN and FVKESK. CDR3 length equals 14 residues. V lost 3 bases to trimming and J lost 7 bases; unmatched junction nucleotides: 3.

The chain couples TRBV7-9 to TRBJ1-3; no reliable D call. The CDR3 is made up of 11 amino acids. Trimming left V 3 bases short and J 5 bases short, with 2 bases between. The germline V gene has CDR1 SEHNR and CDR2 FQNEAQ (reference sequence). The CDR3 sequence: CASSFRNTIYF. DNA of the CDR3: TGTGCCAGCAGCTTTAGAAACACCATATATTTT. The whole variable domain, filled in from reference TRBV7-9 and TRBJ1-3, reads DTGVSQNPRHKITKRGQNVTFRCDPISEHNRLYWYRQTLGQGPEFLTYFQNEAQLEKSRLLSDRFSAERPKGSFSTLEIQRTEQGDSAMYLCASSFRNTIYFGEGSWLTVV.

This clone is a singleton in its sample. This chain links TRBV18 with TRBJ2-3; TRBD2 matches at 11 bases. With 11 bases clipped from V and 6 bases from J, the junction kept 10 bases outside the gene matches. This CDR3 spans 14 amino acids. Looked up from germline, CDR1 is KGHSH and CDR2 is LQKENI. DNA of the CDR3: TGTGCCGGAAAGACTAGCGGGGCCTTGGATACGCAGTATTTT. Protein product: CAGKTSGALDTQYF.

The chain carries TRBV27 and TRBJ1-2, with D maybe TRBD1 (5 bases). With 6 bases removed from V and 4 bases from J, the gap between germline ends came to 18 bases. Per the germline V gene, CDR1 is MNHEY and CDR2 is SMNVEV (reference sequence). The CDR3 length is 15 residues. CDR3 DNA: TGTGCCAGCAGCCCCCTCGGAGGGGCCGGCTATGGCTACACCTTC. Translating gives CASSPLGGAGYGYTF.